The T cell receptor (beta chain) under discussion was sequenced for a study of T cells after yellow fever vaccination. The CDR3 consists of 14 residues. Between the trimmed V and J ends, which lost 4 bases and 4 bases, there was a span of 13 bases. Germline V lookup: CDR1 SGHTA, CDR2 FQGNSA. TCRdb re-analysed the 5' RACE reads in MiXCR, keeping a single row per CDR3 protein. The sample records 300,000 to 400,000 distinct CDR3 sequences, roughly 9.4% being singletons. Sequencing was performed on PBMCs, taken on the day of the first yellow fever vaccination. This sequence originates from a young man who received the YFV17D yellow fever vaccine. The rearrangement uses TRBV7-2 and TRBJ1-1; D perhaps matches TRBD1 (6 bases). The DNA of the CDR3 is TGTGCCAGCAGCTCCCAGGGGCAAGGCACTGAAGCTTTCTTT. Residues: CASSSQGQGTEAFF. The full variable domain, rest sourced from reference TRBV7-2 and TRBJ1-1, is GAGVSQSPSNKVTEKGKDVELRCDPISGHTALYWYRQSLGQGLEFLIYFQGNSAPDKSGLPSDRFSAERTGGSVSTLTIQRTQQEDSAVYLCASSSQGQGTEAFFGQGTRLTVV.